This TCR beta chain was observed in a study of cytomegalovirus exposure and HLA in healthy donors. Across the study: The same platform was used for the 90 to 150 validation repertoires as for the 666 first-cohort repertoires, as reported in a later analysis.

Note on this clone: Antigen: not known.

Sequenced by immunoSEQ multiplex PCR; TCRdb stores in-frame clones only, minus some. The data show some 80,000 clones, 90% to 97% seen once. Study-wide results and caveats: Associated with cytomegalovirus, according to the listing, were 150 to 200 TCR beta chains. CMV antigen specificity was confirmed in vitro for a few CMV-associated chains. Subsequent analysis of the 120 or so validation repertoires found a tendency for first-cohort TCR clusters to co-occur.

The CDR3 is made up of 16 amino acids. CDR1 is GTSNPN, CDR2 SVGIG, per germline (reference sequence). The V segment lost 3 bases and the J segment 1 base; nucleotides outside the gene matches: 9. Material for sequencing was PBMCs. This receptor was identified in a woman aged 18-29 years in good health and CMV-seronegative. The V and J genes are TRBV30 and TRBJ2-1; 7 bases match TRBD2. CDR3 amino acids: CAWRRGSGGSYNEQFF. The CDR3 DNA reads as TGTGCCTGGAGGCGGGGGAGCGGAGGATCCTACAATGAGCAGTTCTTC. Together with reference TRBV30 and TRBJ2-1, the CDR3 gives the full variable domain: SQTIHQWPATLVQPVGSPLSLECTVEGTSNPNLYWYRQAAGRGLQLLFYSVGIGQISSEVPQNLSASRPQDRQFILSSKKLLLSDSGFYLCAWRRGSGGSYNEQFFGPGTRLTVL.